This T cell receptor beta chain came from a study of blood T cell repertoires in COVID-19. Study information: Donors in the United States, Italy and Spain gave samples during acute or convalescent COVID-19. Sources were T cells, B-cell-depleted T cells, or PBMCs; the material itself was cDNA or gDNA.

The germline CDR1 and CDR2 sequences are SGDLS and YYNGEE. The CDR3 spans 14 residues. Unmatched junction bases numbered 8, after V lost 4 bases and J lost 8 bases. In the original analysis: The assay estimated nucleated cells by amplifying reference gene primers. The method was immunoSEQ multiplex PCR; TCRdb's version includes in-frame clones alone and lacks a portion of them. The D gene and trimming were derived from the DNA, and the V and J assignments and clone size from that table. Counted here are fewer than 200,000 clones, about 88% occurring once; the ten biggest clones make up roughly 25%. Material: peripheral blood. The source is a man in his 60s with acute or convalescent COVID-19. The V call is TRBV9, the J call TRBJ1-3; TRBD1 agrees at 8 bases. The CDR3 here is CASSIGQGGDTIYF. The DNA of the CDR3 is TGTGCCAGCAGCATTGGACAGGGTGGGGACACCATATATTTT.